Only a few counts were recorded for the clone carrying this TCR beta chain. Its cognate antigen is unknown. PCR was performed using 60 Vbeta and 13 Jbeta primers. Measured with immunoSEQ multiplex PCR; TCRdb has only the in-frame clones, and not every one. The sample includes some 110,000 clones, around 9.1% of them seen just once. The sample comes from a study of cytomegalovirus exposure and HLA in healthy donors. General study findings and limits: Prediction of most subjects' HLA-A and HLA-B alleles by TCR beta sequences was reportedly accurate. An analysis was carried out later, and it reportedly showed fewer N-insertions in an Asian-associated ancestry cluster than the 666-donor mean.

The source is a man aged 35 to 55 in good health and CMV-seropositive. The sequenced material came from PBMCs.

For the CDR3, the DNA is TGTGCCAGCAGTTCCCAGACCGACCAGACTACGACCCCCTACAATGAGCAGTTCTTC. Translation: CASSSQTDQTTTPYNEQFF. This sequence joins TRBV27 and TRBJ2-1, with D possibly matching TRBD2 (5 bases). CDR1 is MNHEY, CDR2 SMNVEV, per germline (reference sequence). The germline V and J ends were trimmed by 4 bases and 2 bases, with 24 bases remaining between them. The CDR3 has 19 residues.